The sequence of this T cell receptor (beta chain) was determined in a study of cytomegalovirus exposure and HLA in healthy donors. General study results and limits: What was likely a sequencing artifact was a cluster of highly shared sequence variants. Reports credit the classifier with highly specific, highly sensitive diagnosis of cytomegalovirus status. Investigators reported around 150 TCR beta chains as tied to cytomegalovirus.

The PCR made use of 60 Vbeta and 13 Jbeta primers. Profiled with immunoSEQ multiplex PCR; TCRdb holds only in-frame clones, not every one. The sample carries around 100,000 clones, roughly 75% recorded once. Notes on this clone: What it binds is unknown.

The donors were healthy bone marrow donors. Germline V CDR1 and CDR2: MDHEN, SYDVKM. V was pared by 6 bases and J by 0 bases, with 12 bases between. CDR3 size: 15 residues. This receptor was identified in a woman between 40 and 55 years old in good health and CMV-seronegative. The chain recombines TRBV28 with TRBJ1-5; D not certain. The material sequenced was PBMCs. The CDR3 sequence is CASRRTRLSNQPQHF. The CDR3 nucleotides are TGTGCCAGCAGGAGGACTAGACTTAGCAATCAGCCCCAGCATTTT.